A single sample gave rise to the 22 T cell receptor beta chains below, sequenced in a study of blood T cell repertoires in COVID-19. Produced via immunoSEQ multiplex PCR; TCRdb's table is partial and in-frame only. The sample has about 55,000 clones; roughly 86% are singletons. Sequencing used peripheral blood. These receptors all stem from a man aged 40-55 years with COVID-19, enrolled during active disease.

This clone was seen just once. The chain recombines TRBV9 with TRBJ2-5, with 13 bases identical to TRBD2. Germline V CDR1 and CDR2: SGDLS, YYNGEE. The V gene end was trimmed by 2 bases and the J gene end by 3 bases; junction bases not matched to a gene: 4. The CDR3 spans 16 residues. CDR3 coding DNA: TGTGCCAGCAGCGTGGGACTAGCGGGAACTAAAGAGACCCAGTACTTC. It encodes CASSVGLAGTKETQYF.

This chain connects TRBV14 to TRBJ2-2; 7 nucleotides match TRBD1. The CDR3 extends over 15 amino acids. V gave up 4 bases and J gave up 4 bases; unmatched junction bases: 6. Germline loops: CDR1 SGHDN, CDR2 FVKESK. The CDR3 sequence: CASSLDRLGTGELFF. The CDR3 DNA is TGTGCCAGCAGCCTGGACAGGCTGGGCACCGGGGAGCTGTTTTTT. Full variable domain (outside the CDR3, taken from reference TRBV14 and TRBJ2-2): EAGVTQFPSHSVIEKGQTVTLRCDPISGHDNLYWYRRVMGKEIKFLLHFVKESKQDESGMPNNRFLAERTGGTYSTLKVQPAELEDSGVYFCASSLDRLGTGELFFGEGSRLTVL.

V is TRBV5-4 and J is TRBJ1-1; D unresolved. Looked up from germline, CDR1 is SGHNT and CDR2 is YYREEE (reference sequence). There are 13 residues in the CDR3. With 0 bases removed from V and 4 bases from J, the gap between germline ends came to 7 bases. This CDR3 reads CASSLGAVTEAFF. In nucleotides, the CDR3 is TGTGCCAGCAGCTTGGGGGCAGTCACTGAAGCTTTCTTT. Variable domain in full (rest from reference TRBV5-4 and TRBJ1-1): ETGVTQSPTHLIKTRGQQVTLRCSSQSGHNTVSWYQQALGQGPQFIFQYYREEENGRGNFPPRFSGLQFPNYSSELNVNALELDDSALYLCASSLGAVTEAFFGQGTRLTVV.

This sequence joins TRBV20-1 and TRBJ2-6; D is uncertain. V dropped 3 bases and J dropped 0 bases, with 15 bases sitting between them. CDR3 length: 17 amino acids. Germline V gives CDR1 DFQATT, CDR2 SNEGSKA (reference sequence). CDR3 DNA sequence: TGCAGTGCTAGTACAGCACTGGCAGACTCTGGGGCCAACGTCCTGACTTTC. It encodes CSASTALADSGANVLTF.

The gene calls are TRBV5-1 and TRBJ2-6; no reliable D call. Trimming removed 0 bases from V and 0 bases from J, with 10 bases in between. The length of the CDR3 is 17 residues. Germline assignment: CDR1 SGHRS and CDR2 YFSETQ. CDR3 DNA sequence: TGCGCCAGCAGCTTGGGCTTCCAGTACTCTGGGGCCAACGTCCTGACTTTC. Translated: CASSLGFQYSGANVLTF.

The CDR3 sequence is CASSLSGVQETQYF. The DNA for the CDR3 is TGTGCCAGCAGCTTATCGGGGGTCCAAGAGACCCAGTACTTC. This chain connects TRBV7-9 to TRBJ2-5, with D maybe TRBD2 (6 bases). Looked up from germline, CDR1 is SEHNR and CDR2 is FQNEAQ (reference sequence). Trimming pared 2 bases from V and 1 base from J, leaving 8 bases between. CDR3 size: 14 residues.

V gene TRBV4-2 combines with J gene TRBJ2-2; D may be TRBD2 (5 bases). Germline V gives CDR1 LGHNA, CDR2 YNFKEQ. V lost 4 bases and J lost 7, with 10 bases in between. CDR3 length: 13 residues. CDR3 protein: CASSPRGSGELFF. DNA of the CDR3: TGTGCCAGCAGCCCGCGAGGGAGCGGGGAGCTGTTTTTT.

This clone occurred a few times. The chain carries TRBV5-3 and TRBJ2-7; 8 bases map to TRBD1. TRBV5-3 is an open reading frame, and its role is uncertain. V lost 4 bases and J lost 5; bases outside the gene matches: 8. The CDR3 runs 14 residues. The CDR3 DNA sequence: TGTGCCAGAAGCGGAAAGGACAGGGTCCACGAGCAGTACTTC. It translates to CARSGKDRVHEQYF.

A single count supports this clone. J is TRBJ1-4 and V is TRBV6-5, with D uncertain. The CDR3 runs to 15 residues. Per germline, CDR1 MNHEY and CDR2 SVGAGI. V was shortened by 11 bases and J by 6 bases, with 22 bases between the two germline ends. The CDR3 DNA reads as TGTGCCGCCGTCCGTTCGGCGGGCGCGGATGAAAAACTGTTTTTT. Protein: CAAVRSAGADEKLFF.

For this clone: The junction does not match germline at one end; this may be a read error. The chain is built from TRBV9 and TRBJ2-5; D unresolved. Looked up from germline, CDR1 is SGDLS and CDR2 is YYNGEE. CDR3 length: 14 amino acids. The CDR3 coding sequence is TGTGCCAGCGGCGTAGATTTTGCGCGCGAGACCCAGTACTTC. This translates into CASGVDFARETQYF.

This sequence joins TRBV24-1 and TRBJ1-2; D is perhaps TRBD1 (6 bases). Trimming left V 3 bases short and J 4 bases short, with 14 bases between. From germline, CDR1 is KGHDR and CDR2 SFDVKD. The CDR3 extends over 15 amino acids. The CDR3 is CATSDPKTGFYGYTF. CDR3 DNA: TGTGCCACCAGTGATCCCAAGACAGGTTTCTATGGCTACACCTTC.

The sample holds one count of this clone. Here the CDR3 reads CASSFGGDSPLHF. CDR3 nucleotide sequence: TGTGCCAGCAGTTTCGGGGGAGATTCACCCCTCCACTTT. The chain uses TRBV27 and TRBJ1-6, with a tentative D call TRBD1 (5 bases). Germline V gene lookup returns CDR1 MNHEY and CDR2 SMNVEV (reference sequence). Trimming pared 3 bases from V and 8 bases from J, leaving 8 bases between. This CDR3 is built from 13 residues.

The V and J genes are TRBV5-4 and TRBJ1-4; tentative D call: TRBD1 (5 bases). Germline lookup yields CDR1 SGHNT and CDR2 YYREEE (reference sequence). The CDR3 extends over 15 amino acids. The germline V and J ends were trimmed by 4 bases and 0 bases, with 10 bases remaining between them. CDR3 residues: CASSRAGTTNEKLFF. The CDR3 DNA is TGTGCCAGCAGCCGTGCAGGGACAACTAATGAAAAACTGTTTTTT. Filled out from reference TRBV5-4 and TRBJ1-4, the complete variable domain reads ETGVTQSPTHLIKTRGQQVTLRCSSQSGHNTVSWYQQALGQGPQFIFQYYREEENGRGNFPPRFSGLQFPNYSSELNVNALELDDSALYLCASSRAGTTNEKLFFGSGTQLSVL.

The rearrangement joins TRBV19 to TRBJ1-3; tentative D call: TRBD1 (6 bases). The CDR3 is 14 amino acids. V dropped 2 bases and J dropped 2 bases, with 7 bases sitting between them. In germline, CDR1 is LNHDA, CDR2 SQIVND (reference sequence). The CDR3 DNA follows: TGTGCCAGTAGTATAAACAGGGCTGGAAACACCATATATTTT. Its translation: CASSINRAGNTIYF.

V is TRBV28 and J is TRBJ2-7, with 7 bases aligning to TRBD1. Germline-derived CDR1 and CDR2 are MDHEN and SYDVKM. The CDR3 has 12 amino acids. V dropped 5 bases and J dropped 7; count of bases not matched to a gene: 5. The CDR3 here is CASSPTGEEQYF. The CDR3 nucleotides read TGTGCCAGCAGTCCTACAGGGGAGGAGCAGTACTTC.

The chain recombines TRBV19 with TRBJ2-7; 8 nucleotides agree with TRBD1. Looked up from germline, CDR1 is LNHDA and CDR2 is SQIVND (reference sequence). V lost 2 bases, J lost 5 bases, and 8 bases stayed unmatched. The CDR3 consists of 15 residues. CDR3 sequence reads: CASSITAQGGHEQYF. DNA for the CDR3: TGTGCCAGTAGTATAACCGCACAGGGGGGCCACGAGCAGTACTTC.

The chain uses TRBV5-5 and TRBJ1-1; no reliable D call. The CDR3 has 12 residues. The V end lost 1 base, the J end lost 7 bases, and 8 bases lay between the germline ends. Germline assignment: CDR1 SGHKS and CDR2 YYEKEE (reference sequence). The CDR3 is CASSLSEFEAFF. CDR3 bases: TGTGCCAGCAGCTTGAGTGAGTTTGAAGCTTTCTTT. Supplemented by reference TRBV5-5 and TRBJ1-1, the full variable domain reads DAGVTQSPTHLIKTRGQQVTLRCSPISGHKSVSWYQQVLGQGPQFIFQYYEKEERGRGNFPDRFSARQFPNYSSELNVNALLLGDSALYLCASSLSEFEAFFGQGTRLTVV.

CDR3 sequence: CASSKQQDGITKLFF. CDR3 DNA sequence: TGTGCCAGCAGCAAACAACAGGACGGAATAACTAAACTGTTTTTT. The rearrangement joins TRBV7-9 to TRBJ1-4, with D possibly being TRBD1 (5 bases). Germline loops: CDR1 SEHNR, CDR2 FQNEAQ (reference sequence). V lost 5 bases to trimming and J lost 11 bases, with 21 bases between them. This CDR3 has 15 residues.

The V call is TRBV24-1, the J call TRBJ1-1, with 11 bases identical to TRBD1. This CDR3 spans 15 amino acids. With V trimmed by 5 bases and J by 7 bases, 8 bases remained unmatched. Germline CDR1 KGHDR, CDR2 SFDVKD. CDR3 DNA sequence: TGTGCCACCAGTGGAACCGGGACAGGGGGAGTTGAAGCTTTCTTT. Protein sequence: CATSGTGTGGVEAFF.

DNA for the CDR3: TGTGCCAGCAGCCCTGGACAGCTAATTATGAACACTGAAGCTTTCTTT. Translated: CASSPGQLIMNTEAFF. The chain combines TRBV5-6 with TRBJ1-1; possible D gene TRBD1, 6 bases. CDR3 length equals 16 residues. The V end lost 4 bases, the J end lost 0 bases, and 16 bases lay between the germline ends. The germline CDR1 and CDR2 sequences are SGHDT and YYEEEE. The full variable domain, rest sourced from reference TRBV5-6 and TRBJ1-1, is DAGVTQSPTHLIKTRGQQVTLRCSPKSGHDTVSWYQQALGQGPQFIFQYYEEEERQRGNFPDRFSGHQFPNYSSELNVNALLLGDSALYLCASSPGQLIMNTEAFFGQGTRLTVV.

With regard to this clone: The identical CDR3 is also encoded by other nucleotide sequences in the sample. This chain connects TRBV5-1 to TRBJ1-1, with 7 bases aligning to TRBD1. V gave up 0 bases and J gave up 1 base; unmatched junction bases: 3. Germline CDR1 reads SGHRS; CDR2 reads YFSETQ. This CDR3 spans 15 amino acids. This CDR3 is CASSLVGGGNTEAFF. The CDR3 DNA is TGCGCCAGCAGCTTGGTAGGGGGCGGGAACACTGAAGCTTTCTTT.

CDR3 protein: CASSYSGETQYF. CDR3 DNA: TGTGCCAGCAGTTACTCCGGAGAGACCCAGTACTTC. The J gene is TRBJ2-5, the V gene TRBV6-5; unclear D gene. From germline, CDR1 is MNHEY and CDR2 SVGAGI. The CDR3 extends over 12 amino acids. The V end lost 0 bases, the J end lost 4 bases, and 3 bases lay between the germline ends.